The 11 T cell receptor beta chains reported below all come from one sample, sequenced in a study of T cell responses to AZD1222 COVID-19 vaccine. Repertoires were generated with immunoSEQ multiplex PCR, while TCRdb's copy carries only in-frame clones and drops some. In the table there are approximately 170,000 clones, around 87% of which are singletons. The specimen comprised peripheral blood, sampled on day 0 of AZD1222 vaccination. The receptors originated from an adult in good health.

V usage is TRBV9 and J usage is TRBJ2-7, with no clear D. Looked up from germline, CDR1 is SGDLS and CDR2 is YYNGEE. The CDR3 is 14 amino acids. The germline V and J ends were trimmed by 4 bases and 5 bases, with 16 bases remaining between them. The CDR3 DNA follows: TGTGCCAGCAGCCCCCGGATCAAACTGGACGAGCAGTACTTC. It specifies CASSPRIKLDEQYF.

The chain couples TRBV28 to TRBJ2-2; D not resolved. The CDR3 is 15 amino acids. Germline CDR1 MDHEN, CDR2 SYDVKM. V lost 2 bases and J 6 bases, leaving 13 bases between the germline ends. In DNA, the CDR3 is TGTGCCAGCAGTTTAGGGTTGGCCCCCGCCGGGGAGCTGTTTTTT. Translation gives CASSLGLAPAGELFF.

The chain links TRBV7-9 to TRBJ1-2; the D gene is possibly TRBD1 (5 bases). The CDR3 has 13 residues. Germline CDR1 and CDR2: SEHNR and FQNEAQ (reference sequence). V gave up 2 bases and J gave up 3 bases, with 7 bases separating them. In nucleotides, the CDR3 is TGTGCCAGCAGCTTATTGACAGACTATGGCTACACCTTC. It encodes CASSLLTDYGYTF.

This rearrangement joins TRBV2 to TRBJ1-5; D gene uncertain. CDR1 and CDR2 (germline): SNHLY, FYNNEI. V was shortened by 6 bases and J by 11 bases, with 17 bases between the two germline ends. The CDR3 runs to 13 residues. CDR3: CASRSGYAEAQHF. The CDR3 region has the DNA TGTGCCAGCAGGTCAGGTTACGCGGAGGCCCAGCATTTT.

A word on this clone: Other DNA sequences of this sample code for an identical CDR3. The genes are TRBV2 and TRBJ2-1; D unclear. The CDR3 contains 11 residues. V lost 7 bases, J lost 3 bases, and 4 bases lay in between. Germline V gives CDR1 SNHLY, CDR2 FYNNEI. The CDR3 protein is CASTDYNEQFF. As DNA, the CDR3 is TGTGCCAGCACCGACTACAATGAGCAGTTCTTC. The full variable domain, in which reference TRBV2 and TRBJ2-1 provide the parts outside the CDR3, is EPEVTQTPSHQVTQMGQEVILRCVPISNHLYFYWYRQILGQKVEFLVSFYNNEISEKSEIFDDQFSVERPDGSNFTLKIRSTKLEDSAMYFCASTDYNEQFFGPGTRLTVL.

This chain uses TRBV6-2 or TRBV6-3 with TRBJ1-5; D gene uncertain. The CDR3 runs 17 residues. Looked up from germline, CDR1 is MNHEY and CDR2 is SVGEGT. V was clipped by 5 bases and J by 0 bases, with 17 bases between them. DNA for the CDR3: TGTGCCAGCAGTCACAAGGTTGTGAGGACTAGCAATCAGCCCCAGCATTTT. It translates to CASSHKVVRTSNQPQHF.

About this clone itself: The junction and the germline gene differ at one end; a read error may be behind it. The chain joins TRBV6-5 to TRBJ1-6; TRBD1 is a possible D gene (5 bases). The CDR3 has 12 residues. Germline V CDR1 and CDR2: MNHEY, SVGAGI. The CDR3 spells CASRTLNGQCMF. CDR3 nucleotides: TGTGCCAGCAGGACCCTCAATGGACAATGCATGTTT.

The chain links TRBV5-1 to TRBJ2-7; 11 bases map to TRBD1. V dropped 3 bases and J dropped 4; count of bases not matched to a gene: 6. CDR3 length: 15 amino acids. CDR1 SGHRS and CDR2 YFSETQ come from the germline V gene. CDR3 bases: TGCGCCAGCAGCTGGGGGACAGGGGGAGGATACGAGCAGTACGTC. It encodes CASSWGTGGGYEQYV.

CDR3 protein: CASILEVGDEQFF. In nucleotides, the CDR3 is TGTGCCAGCATTCTTGAAGTTGGTGATGAGCAGTTCTTC. The chain is built from TRBV2 and TRBJ2-1, with D hard to call. Germline V gene data show CDR1 as SNHLY and CDR2 as FYNNEI. The CDR3 length is 13 residues. Deletions cut 7 bases from V and 8 bases from J, with 15 bases between.

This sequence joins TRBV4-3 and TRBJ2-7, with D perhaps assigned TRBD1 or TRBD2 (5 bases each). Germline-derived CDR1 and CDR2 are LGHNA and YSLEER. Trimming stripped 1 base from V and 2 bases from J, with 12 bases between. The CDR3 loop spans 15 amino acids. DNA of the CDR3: TGCGCCAGCAGCCAAGTTGGTAGGGGACCCTACGAGCAGTACTTC. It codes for CASSQVGRGPYEQYF.

Here the CDR3 reads CSVEDTGGSPGYTF. The CDR3 nucleotides are TGCAGCGTTGAAGATACAGGGGGCAGCCCTGGCTACACCTTC. J is TRBJ1-2 and V is TRBV29-1, with 9 bases aligning to TRBD1. V lost 0 bases, J lost 7 bases, and 6 bases stayed unmatched. Germline CDR1 and CDR2: SQVTM and ANQGSEA. This CDR3 has 14 residues. The full variable domain, in which reference TRBV29-1 and TRBJ1-2 provide the parts outside the CDR3, is SAVISQKPSRDICQRGTSLTIQCQVDSQVTMMFWYRQQPGQSLTLIATANQGSEATYESGFVIDKFPISRPNLTFSTLTVSNMSPEDSSIYLCSVEDTGGSPGYTFGSGTRLTVV.